The rows below give T cell receptor beta chains drawn from one sample of a study of cytomegalovirus exposure and HLA in healthy donors. Clones were sequenced by immunoSEQ multiplex PCR, and TCRdb holds only the in-frame ones, with some missing. The repertoire holds about 50,000 clones, with about 82% as singletons. The source material was PBMCs. These receptor sequences come from a man under 40 in good health and CMV-seronegative. Each CDR3 is given with its conserved first and last residue. D genes are given only for firm matches. Some rows have no size entry. The others give once, few or many, or a class for an expanded clone.

cdr3_length j_call d_call v_call clone_size cdr3_aa cdr3_nt
14 TRBJ1-2 - TRBV2 - CASSVLGAGDGYTF TGTGCCAGCAGTGTTTTGGGGGCAGGCGATGGCTACACCTTC
18 TRBJ2-5 TRBD2 TRBV19 - CASSIGTSGRAAQETQYF TGTGCCAGTAGTATAGGGACTAGCGGGAGGGCAGCCCAAGAGACCCAGTACTTC
13 TRBJ1-2 - TRBV19 - CASSIRLNYGYTF TGTGCCAGTAGTATCAGGCTTAACTATGGCTACACCTTC
16 TRBJ2-1 TRBD2 TRBV27 - CASSLLRAGGHNEQFF TGTGCCAGCAGTTTATTGCGAGCGGGAGGTCACAATGAGCAGTTCTTC
15 TRBJ1-1 TRBD1 TRBV27 few CASSLTGTANTEAFF TGTGCCAGCAGTTTAACCGGGACAGCGAACACTGAAGCTTTCTTT
17 TRBJ2-1 - TRBV4-3 - CASSQGFLRTAPNEQFF TGCGCCAGCAGCCAAGGGTTCCTGAGGACTGCACCCAATGAGCAGTTCTTC
15 TRBJ1-6 TRBD1 TRBV30 - CAVRATWTGISPPHF TGTGCCGTAAGGGCCACTTGGACAGGCATTTCACCCCCCCACTTT
12 TRBJ1-5 - TRBV25-1 - CASSEGYQPQHF TGTGCCAGCAGTGAGGGCTATCAGCCCCAGCATTTT
14 TRBJ1-1 TRBD1 TRBV5-5 - CASSLGTGNTEAFF TGTGCCAGCAGCTTGGGGACAGGGAACACTGAAGCTTTCTTT
16 TRBJ2-5 TRBD2 TRBV6-6 - CASSPPGARGGETQYF TGTGCCAGCAGCCCTCCCGGGGCGCGGGGGGGTGAGACCCAGTACTTC
21 TRBJ2-3 TRBD2 TRBV5-1 - CASSLTPGGTSGGSSTDTQYF TGCGCCAGCAGCTTAACCCCGGGAGGGACTAGCGGGGGTTCTAGCACAGATACGCAGTATTTT
17 TRBJ2-1 - TRBV11-3 - CASSPHPLANIDNEQFF TGTGCCAGCAGCCCGCACCCTCTAGCCAACATCGACAATGAGCAGTTCTTC
12 TRBJ1-4 TRBD1 TRBV27 - CASRTGNEKLFF TGTGCCAGCAGGACAGGGAATGAAAAACTGTTTTTT
15 TRBJ2-7 TRBD2 TRBV2 - CASSEGLAGYYEQYF TGTGCCAGCAGTGAAGGCCTAGCGGGTTACTACGAGCAGTACTTC
15 TRBJ2-7 TRBD2 TRBV19 - CASSSPGLGSDEQYF TGTGCCAGTAGTTCCCCGGGACTAGGGAGTGACGAGCAGTACTTC
15 TRBJ2-7 - TRBV5-1 - CASSLAPGLGDEQYF TGCGCCAGCAGCTTGGCCCCAGGATTGGGTGACGAGCAGTACTTC
18 TRBJ2-1 TRBD2 TRBV30 once CAWSGGTSGSVSYNEQFF TGTGCCTGGAGCGGTGGAACTAGCGGGAGTGTCTCCTACAATGAGCAGTTCTTC
14 TRBJ2-7 TRBD1 TRBV27 - CASSPGTAYYEQYF TGTGCCAGCAGTCCGGGGACAGCCTACTACGAGCAGTACTTC
15 TRBJ2-1 TRBD2 TRBV7-3 - CASSSRGGFYNEQFF TGTGCCAGCAGCTCCCGGGGGGGGTTCTACAATGAGCAGTTCTTC
14 TRBJ2-7 TRBD1 TRBV29-1 - CSVRPDRIPYEQYF TGCAGCGTTCGCCCGGACAGGATTCCCTACGAGCAGTACTTC
15 TRBJ2-2 - TRBV7-3 once CASSSFGGNTGELFF TGTGCCAGCAGCTCCTTCGGGGGTAACACCGGGGAGCTGTTTTTT
19 TRBJ1-2 TRBD1 TRBV4-3 once CASSQRARQGVLSSYGYTF TGCGCCAGCAGCCAGAGAGCCCGACAGGGAGTTTTAAGTAGCTATGGCTACACCTTC
13 TRBJ1-2 - TRBV7-2 - CASSLDYRRGYTF TGTGCCAGCAGCTTAGACTACCGGAGAGGCTACACCTTC
15 TRBJ2-7 TRBD2 TRBV10-3 once CAIGRPGTSGYEQYF TGTGCCATCGGACGCCCCGGGACTAGCGGGTACGAGCAGTACTTC
15 TRBJ2-5 TRBD1 TRBV7-9 once CASSSGQSVQETQYF TGTGCCAGCAGCTCGGGACAGTCAGTTCAAGAGACCCAGTACTTC
13 TRBJ1-3 - TRBV19 - CASSRSRGNTIYF TGTGCCAGTAGTAGGTCCAGGGGTAACACCATATATTTT
14 TRBJ1-1 - TRBV27 - CASSSLGVKTEAFF TGTGCCAGCAGTTCCCTCGGTGTGAAGACTGAAGCTTTCTTT
17 TRBJ1-1 TRBD1 TRBV28 - CASSFPRQGGPNTEAFF TGTGCCAGCAGTTTCCCCAGACAGGGGGGCCCGAACACTGAAGCTTTCTTT
15 TRBJ2-7 - TRBV11-3 - CASSLKSRSSYEQYF TGTGCCAGCAGCTTAAAATCACGTAGCTCCTACGAGCAGTACTTC
16 TRBJ2-1 TRBD2 TRBV30 - CAWYLAGAGPYNEQFF TGTGCCTGGTATCTCGCGGGAGCGGGACCGTACAATGAGCAGTTCTTC
14 TRBJ2-7 - TRBV7-2 - CASSLASGYYEQYF TGTGCCAGCAGCTTAGCCAGCGGGTACTACGAGCAGTACTTC
16 TRBJ2-2 TRBD1 TRBV5-5 - CASSLAGTVPTGELFF TGTGCCAGCAGCTTGGCGGGGACAGTCCCAACCGGGGAGCTGTTTTTT
14 TRBJ2-7 TRBD1 TRBV2 once CASSEGTGPYEQYF TGTGCCAGCAGTGAAGGGACAGGTCCCTACGAGCAGTACTTC